This TCR beta chain was identified in a study of response to subunit inactivated influenza vaccine. Whole-study results and caveats: Authors suggested each seasonal flu vaccination may recruit only limited numbers of new T cells.

MiXCR was run by TCRdb on the RT-PCR reads, yielding one entry per CDR3 protein. Among some 500,000 distinct CDR3 sequences listed, around 13% were seen once. Concerning this clonotype: Its specificity is not known.

This TCR was recovered from a man aged 45-65 years who received an inactivated influenza vaccine. Sequenced here: PBMCs from blood, sampled roughly 45 days after vaccination.

The CDR3 is CASSKGGTAENYEQYF. The CDR3 DNA sequence: TGCGCCAGCTCAAAAGGGGGGACGGCAGAAAACTACGAGCAGTACTTC. The chain has TRBV5-1 and TRBJ2-7, with D possibly being TRBD1 or TRBD2 (6 bases each). V lost 7 bases to trimming and J lost 3 bases, with 23 bases between them. CDR3 length equals 16 residues. Germline-derived CDR1 and CDR2 are SGHRS and YFSETQ.